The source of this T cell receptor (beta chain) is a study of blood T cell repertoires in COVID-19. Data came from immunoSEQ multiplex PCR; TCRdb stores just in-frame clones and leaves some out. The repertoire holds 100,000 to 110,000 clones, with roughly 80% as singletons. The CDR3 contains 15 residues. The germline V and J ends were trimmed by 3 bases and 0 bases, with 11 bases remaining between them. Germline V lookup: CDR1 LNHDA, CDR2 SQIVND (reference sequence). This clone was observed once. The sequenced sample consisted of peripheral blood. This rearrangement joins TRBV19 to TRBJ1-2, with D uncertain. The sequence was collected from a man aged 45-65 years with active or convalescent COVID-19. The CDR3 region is CASSIPRGSNYGYTF. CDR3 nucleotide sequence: TGTGCCAGTAGTATCCCTCGGGGATCTAACTATGGCTACACCTTC.